Shown below are 5 T cell receptor beta chains from a single sample sequenced in a study of radiation and T cells in renal cell carcinoma. The data were produced by immunoSEQ multiplex PCR, yet TCRdb's version contains in-frame clones alone and is incomplete. The sample consists of fewer than 200,000 clones, 88% of them appearing once. Documented time point: blood 4 weeks post-SBRT, at nephrectomy. Treatment of the sample: 15 Gy SBRT to primary tumor, nephrectomy 4 weeks later. Material: blood, obtained from a patient whose treatment included radiotherapy and nephrectomy. All receptors derive from a woman between 45 and 60 years old with renal cell carcinoma.

The chain uses TRBV18 and TRBJ2-7, with D perhaps TRBD1 (5 bases). CDR3 length equals 15 residues. V shed 1 base and J shed 2 bases, with 12 bases lying between them. The V gene's germline CDR1 is KGHSH and CDR2 LQKENI. The CDR3 here is CASSPRGRATYEQYF. CDR3 in DNA: TGTGCCAGCTCACCACGGGGCAGGGCTACCTACGAGCAGTACTTC.

CDR3 sequence (DNA): TGTGCCAGCAGCGACGGGAGACCCGGGGGCATTCAGTACTTC. Residues: CASSDGRPGGIQYF. The chain is built from TRBV6-1 and TRBJ2-4; D might be TRBD2 (6 bases). CDR1 is MNHNS and CDR2 is SASEGT in the germline V gene. This CDR3 is built from 14 residues. V was shortened by 6 bases and J by 9 bases, with 18 bases between the two germline ends.

This rearrangement joins TRBV6-5 to TRBJ2-1; 10 nucleotides line up with TRBD1. There are 15 residues in the CDR3. Per germline, CDR1 MNHEY and CDR2 SVGAGI. Trimming at V came to 6 bases and at J to 5 bases, leaving 7 bases not matched to a gene. CDR3 sequence reads: CASRHPGQGNNEQFF. CDR3 nucleotide sequence: TGTGCCAGCAGGCATCCGGGACAGGGGAACAATGAGCAGTTCTTC.

This clone has just a few counts. The chain couples TRBV9 to TRBJ2-2; D tentatively reads TRBD1 or TRBD2 (6 bases each). Germline V gene data show CDR1 as SGDLS and CDR2 as YYNGEE. CDR3 size: 16 residues. V gave up 0 bases and J gave up 2 bases, with 11 bases separating them. The chain's CDR3 is CASSVEGGSNTGELFF. The CDR3 nucleotides are TGTGCCAGCAGCGTAGAAGGGGGGAGCAACACCGGGGAGCTGTTTTTT. The whole variable domain, filled in from reference TRBV9 and TRBJ2-2, reads DSGVTQTPKHLITATGQRVTLRCSPRSGDLSVYWYQQSLDQGLQFLIQYYNGEERAKGNILERFSAQQFPDLHSELNLSSLELGDSALYFCASSVEGGSNTGELFFGEGSRLTVL.

This rearrangement joins TRBV12-5 to TRBJ2-7, with TRBD2 as a possible D gene (5 bases). The CDR3 spans 12 residues. Germline V lookup: CDR1 LGHNT, CDR2 FRNRAP. V lost 2 bases and J lost 7, with 9 bases in between. The CDR3 reads CASGLPRREQYF. CDR3 DNA: TGTGCTAGTGGTTTGCCCCGGAGGGAGCAGTACTTC.